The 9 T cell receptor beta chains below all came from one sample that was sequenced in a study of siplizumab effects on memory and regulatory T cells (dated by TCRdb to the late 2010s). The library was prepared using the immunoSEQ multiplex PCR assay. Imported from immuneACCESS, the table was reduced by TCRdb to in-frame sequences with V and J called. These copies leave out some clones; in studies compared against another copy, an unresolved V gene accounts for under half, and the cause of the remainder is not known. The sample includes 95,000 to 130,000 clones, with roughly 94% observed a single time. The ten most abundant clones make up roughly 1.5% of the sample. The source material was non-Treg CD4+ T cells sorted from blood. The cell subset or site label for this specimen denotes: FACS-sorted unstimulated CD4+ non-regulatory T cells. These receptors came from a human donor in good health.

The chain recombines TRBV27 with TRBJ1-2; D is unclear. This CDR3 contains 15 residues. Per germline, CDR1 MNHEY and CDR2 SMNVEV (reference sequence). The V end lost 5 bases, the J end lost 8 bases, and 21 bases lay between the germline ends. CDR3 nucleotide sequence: TGTGCCAGCAGTACTTATCGCGGTCGCGTTTCGGGCTACACCTTC. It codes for CASSTYRGRVSGYTF.

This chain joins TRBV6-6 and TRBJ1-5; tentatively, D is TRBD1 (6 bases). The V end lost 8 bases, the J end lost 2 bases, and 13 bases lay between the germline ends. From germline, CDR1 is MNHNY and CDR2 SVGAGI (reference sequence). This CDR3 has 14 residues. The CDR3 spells CASGTSRGNQPQHF. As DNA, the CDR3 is TGTGCCAGCGGGACAAGCCGGGGCAATCAGCCCCAGCATTTT.

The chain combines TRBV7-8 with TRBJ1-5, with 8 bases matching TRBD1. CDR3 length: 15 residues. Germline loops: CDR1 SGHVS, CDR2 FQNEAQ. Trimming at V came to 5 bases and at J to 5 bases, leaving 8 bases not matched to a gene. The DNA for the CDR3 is TGTGCCAGCAGCCCCCGGGACAGGCTACATCAGCCCCAGCATTTT. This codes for CASSPRDRLHQPQHF. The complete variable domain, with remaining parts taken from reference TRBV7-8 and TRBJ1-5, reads GAGVSQSPRYKVAKRGQDVALRCDPISGHVSLFWYQQALGQGPEFLTYFQNEAQLDKSGLPSDRFFAERPEGSVSTLKIQRTQQEDSAVYLCASSPRDRLHQPQHFGDGTRLSIL.

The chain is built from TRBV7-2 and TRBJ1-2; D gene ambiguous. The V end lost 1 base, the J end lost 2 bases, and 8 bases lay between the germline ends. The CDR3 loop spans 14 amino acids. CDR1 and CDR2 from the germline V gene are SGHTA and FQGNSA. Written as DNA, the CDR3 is TGTGCCAGCAGCTTAGGGAAGGAGAACTATGGCTACACCTTC. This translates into CASSLGKENYGYTF.

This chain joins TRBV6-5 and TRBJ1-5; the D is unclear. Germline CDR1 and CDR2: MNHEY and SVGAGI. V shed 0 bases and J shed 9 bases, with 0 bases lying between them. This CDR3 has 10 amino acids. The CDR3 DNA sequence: TGTGCCAGCAGTTACTCGCCCCAGCATTTT. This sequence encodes CASSYSPQHF.

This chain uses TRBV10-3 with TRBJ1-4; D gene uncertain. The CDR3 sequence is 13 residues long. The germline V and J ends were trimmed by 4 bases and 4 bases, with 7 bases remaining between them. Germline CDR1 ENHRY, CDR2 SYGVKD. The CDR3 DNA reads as TGTGCCATCAGTGCCGGGAGTAATGAAAAACTGTTTTTT. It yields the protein CAISAGSNEKLFF.

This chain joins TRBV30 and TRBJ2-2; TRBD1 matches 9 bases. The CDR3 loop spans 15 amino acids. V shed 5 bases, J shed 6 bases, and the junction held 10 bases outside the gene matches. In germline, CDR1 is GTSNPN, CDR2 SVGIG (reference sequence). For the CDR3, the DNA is TGTGCCTGGGACCGGGACAGGGTGGCGTCCGGGGAGCTGTTTTTT. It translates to CAWDRDRVASGELFF.

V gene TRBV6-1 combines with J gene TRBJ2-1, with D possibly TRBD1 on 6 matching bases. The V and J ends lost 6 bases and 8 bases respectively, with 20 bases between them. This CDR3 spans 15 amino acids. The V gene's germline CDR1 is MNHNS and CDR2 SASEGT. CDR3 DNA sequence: TGTGCCAGCAGGAGGACAGTGAGCCTGCTTGATGAGCAGTTCTTC. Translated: CASRRTVSLLDEQFF.

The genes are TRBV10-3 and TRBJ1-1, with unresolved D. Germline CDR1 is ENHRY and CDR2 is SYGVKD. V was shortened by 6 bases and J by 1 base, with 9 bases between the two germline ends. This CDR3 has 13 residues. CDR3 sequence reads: CAIRAIGNTEAFF. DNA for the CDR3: TGTGCCATCAGGGCCATTGGGAACACTGAAGCTTTCTTT.